This T cell receptor beta chain was sequenced in a study of ipilimumab plus nivolumab after autologous stem cell transplantation. Whole-study context: A median of about eight nivolumab and four to six ipilimumab doses were given. General observations from the study: Per the authors, repertoire, Treg and microbiota data justify further study.

To note about this clone: What it binds is not known.

The assay was immunoSEQ multiplex PCR, and TCRdb's table has in-frame clones only and misses some. The table lists approximately 15,000 clones, roughly 79% of them singletons. Starting 14 to 28 days after autologous transplant, ipilimumab 1 mg/kg was given. Dosing: nivolumab 3 mg/kg IV, weeks 1, 4, 7, 10, then every two weeks to week 26. The germline gives CDR1 SGHRS, CDR2 YFSETQ. V gave up 1 base and J gave up 2 bases; unmatched junction bases: 2. CDR3 length: 15 residues. The starting material was PBMCs, obtained in a trial of ipilimumab plus nivolumab as post-transplant consolidation. This TCR was recovered from a male donor with primary mediastinal lymphoma. This chain connects TRBV5-1 to TRBJ2-1, with 8 bases fitting TRBD2. DNA of the CDR3: TGCGCCAGCAGCTTGAGCGGGGGCCCCTACAATGAGCAGTTCTTC. Its translation is CASSLSGGPYNEQFF.